This T cell receptor beta chain comes out of a study of vaccination effects on CD4 cells after COVID-19. Turning to the study itself: Expansion of antigen-specific CD4+ T cells with viral peptide pools was carried out by the ViraFEST assay before sequencing. Each participant was given two doses of one vaccine (BNT162b2 or mRNA-1273).

At the end of about ten days of culture, CD4+ T cells were isolated. In regard to this clone: Its antigen is currently unknown.

Data came from immunoSEQ multiplex PCR; TCRdb stores just in-frame clones and leaves some out. The data contain tens of thousands of clones, 65% to 85% of them seen just once; the ten biggest clones take up over 2.5%. Sequenced here: CD4+ T cells from PBMCs cultured without peptide, sampled before COVID-19 vaccination. The receptor was derived from a human donor who received a COVID-19 vaccine.

CDR3 sequence reads: CASSSGFSYEQYF. The CDR3 nucleotides read TGTGCCAGCAGCTCCGGATTCTCCTACGAGCAGTACTTC. This chain uses TRBV7-2 with TRBJ2-7; D ambiguous. V lost 4 bases, J lost 0 bases, and 7 bases lay in between. The CDR3 is 13 residues long. Looked up from germline, CDR1 is SGHTA and CDR2 is FQGNSA. The full variable domain, its missing parts supplied by reference TRBV7-2 and TRBJ2-7, is GAGVSQSPSNKVTEKGKDVELRCDPISGHTALYWYRQSLGQGLEFLIYFQGNSAPDKSGLPSDRFSAERTGGSVSTLTIQRTQQEDSAVYLCASSSGFSYEQYFGPGTRLTVT.